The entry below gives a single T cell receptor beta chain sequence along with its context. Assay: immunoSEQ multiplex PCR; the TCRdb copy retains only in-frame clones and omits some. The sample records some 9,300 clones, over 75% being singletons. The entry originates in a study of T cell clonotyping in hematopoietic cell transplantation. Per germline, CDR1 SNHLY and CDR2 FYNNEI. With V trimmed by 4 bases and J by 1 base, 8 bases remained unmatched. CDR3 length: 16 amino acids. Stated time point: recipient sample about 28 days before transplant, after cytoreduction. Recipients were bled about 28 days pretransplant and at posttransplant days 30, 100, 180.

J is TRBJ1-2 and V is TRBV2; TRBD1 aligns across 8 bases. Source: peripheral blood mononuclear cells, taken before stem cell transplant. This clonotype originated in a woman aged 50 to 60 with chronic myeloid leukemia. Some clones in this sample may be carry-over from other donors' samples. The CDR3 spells CASSVSGTGFNYGYTF. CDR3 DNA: TGTGCCAGCAGTGTATCCGGGACAGGATTTAACTATGGCTACACCTTC. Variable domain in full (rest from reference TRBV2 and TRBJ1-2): EPEVTQTPSHQVTQMGQEVILRCVPISNHLYFYWYRQILGQKVEFLVSFYNNEISEKSEIFDDQFSVERPDGSNFTLKIRSTKLEDSAMYFCASSVSGTGFNYGYTFGSGTRLTVV.